The 20 T cell receptor beta chains given below trace back to one sample, sequenced in a study of blood T cell repertoires in COVID-19. Profiled with immunoSEQ multiplex PCR; TCRdb holds only in-frame clones, not every one. Found here are 140,000 to 150,000 clones, 65% to 85% of them singletons; the top ten hold less than 9%. The material sequenced was peripheral blood. These TCRs come from a man aged 30 to 39 with COVID-19, enrolled during active disease.

The chain links TRBV11-2 to TRBJ1-3; 8 nucleotides agree with TRBD1. The CDR3 runs to 15 residues. Trimming at V came to 5 bases and at J to 4 bases, leaving 7 bases not matched to a gene. The germline gives CDR1 SGHAT, CDR2 FQNNGV. The DNA of the CDR3 is TGTGCCAGCAGCACCGGGACAGGTTCCGGAAACACCATATATTTT. This encodes CASSTGTGSGNTIYF.

The V call is TRBV15, the J call TRBJ2-1, with 9 positions matching TRBD2. Germline lookup yields CDR1 LNHNV and CDR2 YYDKDF (reference sequence). The CDR3 is 16 residues long. V lost 3 bases to trimming and J lost 0 bases; unmatched junction nucleotides: 3. The chain's CDR3 is CATSRPTSGSYNEQFF. CDR3 nucleotides: TGTGCCACCAGCAGGCCGACTAGCGGCTCCTACAATGAGCAGTTCTTC.

The rearrangement uses TRBV9 and TRBJ1-5; no clear D. Germline V gives CDR1 SGDLS, CDR2 YYNGEE. V gave up 3 bases and J gave up 3 bases, with 13 bases separating them. This CDR3 is built from 15 residues. The CDR3 loop reads CASSALEGFNQPQHF. The CDR3 DNA is TGTGCCAGCAGCGCCTTAGAGGGCTTCAATCAGCCCCAGCATTTT.

The genes are TRBV6-6 and TRBJ2-7; 10 positions match TRBD2. Trimming at V came to 7 bases and at J to 7 bases, leaving 10 bases not matched to a gene. In germline, CDR1 is MNHNY, CDR2 SVGAGI (reference sequence). The CDR3 sequence is 14 residues long. CDR3 DNA sequence: TGTGCCAGCACCCTTAGCGGGAGGCCGGGTGAGCAGTACTTC. Protein product: CASTLSGRPGEQYF.

V usage is TRBV3-1 (or the pseudogene TRBV3-2) and J usage is TRBJ1-5, with 8 nucleotides matching TRBD1. The V and J ends lost 1 base and 6 bases, in that order; junction bases with no gene match: 8. The CDR3 has 16 amino acids. Germline values: CDR1 LGHDT, CDR2 YNNKEL (reference sequence). CDR3 protein: CASSQGMAGGGQPQHF. CDR3 nucleotide sequence: TGTGCCAGCAGCCAAGGGATGGCAGGGGGCGGTCAGCCCCAGCATTTT.

The gene calls are TRBV28 and TRBJ2-3; no reliable D call. From germline, CDR1 is MDHEN and CDR2 SYDVKM. Trimming took 7 bases from V and 3 from J, leaving 11 bases between them. The CDR3 runs to 13 residues. Written as DNA, the CDR3 is TGTGCCAGCAAGGATAGCTCGACAGATACGCAGTATTTT. Residues: CASKDSSTDTQYF.

The sample holds one count of this clone. The rearrangement uses TRBV28 and TRBJ1-2; D perhaps matches TRBD1 (6 bases). This CDR3 comprises 15 residues. V lost 8 bases to trimming and J lost 4 bases, with 20 bases between them. Germline V gene lookup returns CDR1 MDHEN and CDR2 SYDVKM. This chain's CDR3 is CASVTPRGRGYGYTF. CDR3 DNA: TGTGCCAGCGTAACCCCCCGGGGCAGGGGCTATGGCTACACCTTC.

This chain links TRBV7-9 with TRBJ1-2; 9 nucleotides match TRBD1. The CDR3 totals 14 residues. CDR1 SEHNR and CDR2 FQNEAQ come from the germline V gene (reference sequence). V dropped 5 bases and J dropped 7; count of bases not matched to a gene: 8. CDR3 region: CASSPTTGGVGYTF. The CDR3 DNA follows: TGTGCCAGCAGCCCTACCACAGGGGGCGTTGGCTACACCTTC.

Only a few counts were recorded for this clone. V and J are TRBV5-1 and TRBJ1-2; perhaps TRBD1 as D (5 bases). The ends were cut back, 2 bases at V and 0 bases at J, with 14 bases in the middle. The CDR3 has 16 amino acids. The germline V gene has CDR1 SGHRS and CDR2 YFSETQ. The CDR3 DNA sequence: TGCGCCAGCAGCTTATGGGTCAGGGCCTCTAACTATGGCTACACCTTC. Translated, it gives CASSLWVRASNYGYTF.

The chain uses TRBV7-9 and TRBJ2-3; a possible D gene is TRBD1 (6 bases). Germline V gene lookup returns CDR1 SEHNR and CDR2 FQNEAQ (reference sequence). This CDR3 region has 15 residues. Trimming cost V 6 bases and J 7 bases, with 20 bases left between them. Here the CDR3 reads CASSPGAGDKNTQYF. The CDR3 DNA reads as TGTGCCAGCAGTCCCGGGGCAGGGGATAAAAATACGCAGTATTTT.

The V gene is TRBV29-1, the J gene TRBJ2-2; perhaps TRBD2 as D (5 bases). V dropped 1 base and J dropped 8 bases, with 14 bases sitting between them. CDR1 and CDR2 (germline): SQVTM, ANQGSEA. This CDR3 comprises 14 residues. Here the CDR3 DNA reads TGCAGCGTTGAAGTAGGGAGAGGTAGGGGGGAGCTGTTTTTT. Translating gives CSVEVGRGRGELFF.

This sequence joins TRBV11-2 and TRBJ1-1; possibly TRBD1 for D (6 bases). Germline V CDR1 and CDR2: SGHAT, FQNNGV. Deletions cut 5 bases from V and 2 bases from J, with 12 bases between. The CDR3 runs to 14 residues. The CDR3 DNA is TGTGCCAGCAGCCCACGGGGGGCTAACACTGAAGCTTTCTTT. Translating it yields CASSPRGANTEAFF.

The chain couples TRBV3-1 (or the pseudogene TRBV3-2) to TRBJ2-2; TRBD2 matches 7 bases. V lost 2 bases, J lost 1 base, and 10 bases stayed unmatched. Germline V gene data show CDR1 as LGHDT and CDR2 as YNNKEL (reference sequence). The length of the CDR3 is 18 residues. The CDR3 here is CASSQPKGGRGNTGELFF. CDR3 in DNA: TGTGCCAGCAGCCAACCGAAGGGTGGGAGGGGGAACACCGGGGAGCTGTTTTTT.

The CDR3: CASSYSPENPMNTEAFF. CDR3 nucleotide sequence: TGTGCCAGCAGTTACTCGCCGGAGAACCCCATGAACACTGAAGCTTTCTTT. The V and J genes are TRBV6-2 or TRBV6-3 and TRBJ1-1; D gene unclear. CDR1 is MNHEY and CDR2 is SVGEGT in the germline V gene. There are 17 residues in the CDR3. The V gene lost 0 bases and the J gene lost 0 bases, with 14 bases spanning the gap.

The J gene is TRBJ1-4, the V gene TRBV7-9, with TRBD1 as a possible D gene (6 bases). V lost 1 base to trimming and J lost 11 bases, with 8 bases between them. The CDR3 has 12 residues. Germline V lookup: CDR1 SEHNR, CDR2 FQNEAQ (reference sequence). The DNA of the CDR3 is TGTGCCAGCAGCTTAGACCAGGGGAAACTGTTTTTT. It is translated as CASSLDQGKLFF.

The chain uses TRBV12-3 or TRBV12-4 and TRBJ2-7; unclear D gene. The CDR3 extends over 12 amino acids. V was shortened by 2 bases and J by 3 bases, with 5 bases between the two germline ends. CDR3 region: CASSLINYEQYF. In DNA form, the CDR3 reads TGTGCCAGCAGTTTAATTAACTACGAGCAGTACTTC.

In the case of this clone: Germline and junction disagree at one end, which may indicate a read error. The V and J genes are TRBV19 and TRBJ2-7; 10 bases are a match to TRBD2. The CDR3 has 14 residues. Germline CDR1 LNHDA, CDR2 SQIVND (reference sequence). The CDR3 here is CASSTTSGSSEQYF. CDR3 DNA sequence: TGTGCCAGTAGTACGACTAGCGGGTCCTCCGAGCAGTACTTC.

CDR3 bases: TGTGCCAGTAGTTGGGACTTCTCTTACGAGCAGTACTTC. As protein: CASSWDFSYEQYF. The chain links TRBV19 to TRBJ2-7; D may be TRBD2 (6 bases). V lost 5 bases and J lost 4, with 12 bases in between. CDR1 LNHDA and CDR2 SQIVND come from the germline V gene (reference sequence). The CDR3 length is 13 residues.

This chain connects TRBV18 to TRBJ1-4; 7 nucleotides line up with TRBD1. Trimming at V came to 6 bases and at J to 5 bases, leaving 15 bases not matched to a gene. Germline V gene lookup returns CDR1 KGHSH and CDR2 LQKENI. The CDR3 sequence is 17 residues long. Written as DNA, the CDR3 is TGTGCCAGCTCCCGCATTACCGTAAGAGGGGGCAATGAAAAACTGTTTTTT. This gives the protein CASSRITVRGGNEKLFF.

The J gene is TRBJ2-3, the V gene TRBV5-4; D is unresolved. The CDR3 has 12 amino acids. Germline values: CDR1 SGHNT, CDR2 YYREEE (reference sequence). Trimming left V 4 bases short and J 5 bases short, with 8 bases between. The CDR3 DNA reads as TGTGCCAGCAGCAGAGGTGGAGATACGCAGTATTTT. Protein sequence: CASSRGGDTQYF.